The TCR beta chain under discussion was sequenced for a study of blood T cell repertoires in COVID-19. In the study overall: PBMCs, B-cell-depleted T cells, or T cells provided the cDNA or gDNA that made up the material.

Sequencing used immunoSEQ multiplex PCR; TCRdb keeps in-frame clones, though not all of them. The profile shows approximately 160,000 clones, more than 75% of them singletons. This receptor was taken from an older woman with COVID-19, enrolled during active disease. Specimen: peripheral blood.

This chain's CDR3 is CASSRGLGQSSTDTQYF. The CDR3 DNA sequence: TGTGCCAGCTCACGGGGCCTCGGACAAAGTAGCACAGATACGCAGTATTTT. This sequence joins TRBV18 and TRBJ2-3; TRBD1 might be the D (5 bases). The CDR3 totals 17 residues. Trimming stripped 4 bases from V and 0 bases from J, with 17 bases between. CDR1 and CDR2 (germline): KGHSH, LQKENI. The full variable domain, its missing parts supplied by reference TRBV18 and TRBJ2-3, is NAGVMQNPRHLVRRRGQEARLRCSPMKGHSHVYWYRQLPEEGLKFMVYLQKENIIDESGMPKERFSAEFPKEGPSILRIQQVVRGDSAAYFCASSRGLGQSSTDTQYFGPGTRLTVL.